These T cell receptor beta chains were read from a single sample in a study of T cells in Graves' hyperthyroidism and ophthalmopathy. TCRdb itself ran the multiplex PCR reads through MiXCR, one entry per CDR3 protein. The data show roughly 290,000 distinct CDR3 sequences, with around 13% seen just once and roughly 7.7% held by the top ten. The sample was blood. These receptors originate from a middle-aged woman with Graves' hyperthyroidism. Each CDR3 is given with its conserved first and last residue. A D gene is named only where the DNA matches it firmly. Size values are once, few and many counts, or a class for expanded clones, and some rows have none.

V	D	size	J	CDR3	DNA
TRBV19	-	-	TRBJ2-6	CASSIRSGANVLTF	TGTGCCAGTAGTATCCGGTCTGGGGCCAACGTCCTGACTTTC
TRBV19	-	-	TRBJ1-2	CASSPSVGESNYGYTF	TGTGCCAGTAGTCCCTCCGTCGGGGAGTCTAACTATGGCTACACCTTC
TRBV5-1	TRBD1	many	TRBJ2-7	CASSRGTGSSYEQYF	TGCGCCAGCAGCCGAGGGACAGGGAGTTCCTACGAGCAGTACTTC
TRBV5-5	-	many	TRBJ2-1	CASSLVGGYYNEQFF	TGTGCCAGCAGCTTGGTTGGGGGGTACTACAATGAGCAGTTCTTC
TRBV6-1	-	many	TRBJ1-3	CASILRQSSGNTIYF	TGTGCCAGCATTTTAAGACAGAGCTCTGGAAACACCATATATTTT
TRBV27	-	-	TRBJ1-2	CASSFKAGSGYTF	TGTGCCAGCAGTTTTAAGGCAGGGTCGGGCTACACCTTC
TRBV15	-	many	TRBJ2-7	CATSREGLSYEQYF	TGTGCCACCAGCAGAGAGGGTCTATCCTACGAGCAGTACTTC
TRBV6-1	TRBD2	many	TRBJ2-7	CATERDSSYEQYF	TGTGCCACCGAGCGGGATAGCTCCTACGAGCAGTACTTC
TRBV7-3	TRBD2	many	TRBJ2-1	CASSQAGSSYNEQFF	TGTGCCAGCAGCCAAGCGGGAAGCTCCTACAATGAGCAGTTCTTC
TRBV13	-	many	TRBJ2-3	CASSFFGGPTDTQYF	TGTGCCAGCAGCTTTTTCGGAGGGCCTACAGATACGCAGTATTTT
TRBV15	TRBD1	many	TRBJ1-3	CATSSGRDRVRNTIYF	TGTGCCACCAGCAGTGGCCGGGACAGGGTACGAAACACCATATATTTT
TRBV13	TRBD2	many	TRBJ2-7	CASSSLGRVNEQYF	TGTGCCAGCAGCTCCCTAGGGAGGGTGAACGAGCAGTACTTC
TRBV5-6	-	many	TRBJ1-1	CASSYPGPREAFF	TGTGCCAGCAGCTACCCCGGACCGAGGGAAGCTTTCTTT
TRBV7-6	-	-	TRBJ2-3	CASSLERGGGFADTQYF	TGTGCCAGCAGCTTAGAACGCGGCGGTGGTTTCGCAGATACGCAGTATTTT
TRBV30	-	many	TRBJ1-1	CAWGGRGFNTEAFF	TGTGCCTGGGGGGGGAGGGGGTTTAACACTGAAGCTTTCTTT
TRBV18	-	few	TRBJ2-1	CASSPPMTGRNEQFF	TGTGCCAGCTCACCACCAATGACGGGGAGGAATGAGCAGTTCTTC
TRBV20-1	-	many	TRBJ1-2	CSARPWEGNPYGYTF	TGCAGTGCTAGACCATGGGAGGGTAACCCCTATGGCTACACCTTC
TRBV27	-	-	TRBJ2-7	CASSSLYEQCF	TGTGCCAGCAGTTCCCTCTACGAGCAGTGCTTC